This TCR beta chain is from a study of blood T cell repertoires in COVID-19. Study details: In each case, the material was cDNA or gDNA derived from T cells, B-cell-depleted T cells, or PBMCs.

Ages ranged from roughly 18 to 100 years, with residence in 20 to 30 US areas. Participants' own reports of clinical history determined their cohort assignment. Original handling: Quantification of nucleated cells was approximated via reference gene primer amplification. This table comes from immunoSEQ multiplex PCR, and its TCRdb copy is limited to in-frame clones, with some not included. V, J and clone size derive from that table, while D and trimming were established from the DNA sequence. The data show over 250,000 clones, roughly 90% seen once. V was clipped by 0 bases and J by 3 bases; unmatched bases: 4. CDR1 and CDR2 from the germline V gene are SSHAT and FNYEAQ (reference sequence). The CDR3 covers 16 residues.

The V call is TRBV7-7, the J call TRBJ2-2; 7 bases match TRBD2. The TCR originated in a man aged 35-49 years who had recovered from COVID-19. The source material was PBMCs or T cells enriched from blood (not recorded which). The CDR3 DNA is TGTGCCAGCAGCTTAGCGGGAGGGCCGGACACCGGGGAGCTGTTTTTT. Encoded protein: CASSLAGGPDTGELFF.